This entry is about one T cell receptor beta chain. Its antigen is as yet unknown. Primers used in a second PCR of about 7 to 12 cycles were a sample-barcoded 5' primer and a J-beta primer mix. TCRdb called the 5' RACE reads again in MiXCR, with one record for every CDR3 protein. The table shows over 1,200,000 distinct CDR3 sequences, with roughly 60% occurring only once. These data come from a study of blood T cells in healthy people across ages. Study observations and caveats: With donor CMV status unknown, expanded clonotype changes were possibly confounded. Unsorted PBMC input precluded a conclusive naive versus antigen-experienced comparison.

Germline values: CDR1 LGHDT, CDR2 YNNKEL (reference sequence). This CDR3 region has 13 residues. Trimming removed 8 bases from V and 2 bases from J, with 13 bases in between. The V gene is TRBV3-1, the J gene TRBJ2-7; a weak D match, TRBD1 (5 bases). The sequenced material came from blood. The receptor's source is a man between 18 and 35 years old in good health. This CDR3 is CASSAGWAYEQYF. The CDR3 DNA reads TGTGCCAGCTCGGCAGGGTGGGCCTACGAGCAGTACTTC.